The T cell receptor (beta chain) described here comes from a study of cytomegalovirus exposure and HLA in healthy donors. This clone was observed a few times. The data were produced by immunoSEQ multiplex PCR, yet TCRdb's version contains in-frame clones alone and is incomplete. The sample records roughly 230,000 clones, roughly 91% being singletons. The CDR3 is made up of 14 amino acids. Germline trimming cut 3 bases from V and 6 bases from J; bases unmatched to any gene: 6. Looked up from germline, CDR1 is SGHDT and CDR2 is YYEEEE. This clonotype originated in a woman between 25 and 40 years old in good health and CMV-seronegative. The chain uses TRBV5-6 and TRBJ2-1; 7 bases are shared with TRBD2. Sequencing was done on a sample of PBMCs. CDR3 protein: CASSSRTSRNEQFF. Here the CDR3 DNA reads TGTGCCAGCAGCTCGAGGACTAGTCGCAATGAGCAGTTCTTC.